The rows below give T cell receptor beta chains drawn from one sample of a study of blood T cell repertoires in COVID-19. The data were produced by immunoSEQ multiplex PCR, yet TCRdb's version contains in-frame clones alone and is incomplete. The sample includes hundreds of thousands of clones, around 85% of them seen just once. Sequencing used peripheral blood. The receptor source for this set is a man aged 50 or older with active or convalescent COVID-19. The CDR3 runs from the conserved cysteine through the conserved F or W. Fields, in order: J gene, D gene, clone size, V gene, CDR3 DNA, CDR3 protein. The D gene is left open where the match is weak. Some rows mark clone size as missing; the rest say once, few, many or name a class of expanded clone.

>TRBJ1-2|TRBD1|.|TRBV28
TGTGCCAGCAGTTTATGGGAGGACAGGTATAACCATGGCTACACCTTC
CASSLWEDRYNHGYTF
>TRBJ1-1|.|.|TRBV5-4
TGTGCCAGCAGCCCCGGGGTAGGGGGGAACACTGAAGCTTTCTTT
CASSPGVGGNTEAFF
>TRBJ1-3|.|.|TRBV29-1
TGCAGCGTTGAGGTTCGGGGTTTCTCTGGAAACACCATATATTTT
CSVEVRGFSGNTIYF
>TRBJ2-7|TRBD1|.|TRBV2
TGTGCCAGCAGCCAAACAGGGGGCACAACCTACGAGCAGTACTTC
CASSQTGGTTYEQYF
>TRBJ2-5|.|once|TRBV7-9
TGTGCCAGCACCCTGGCGGGAAGGGAGACCCAGTACTTC
CASTLAGRETQYF
>TRBJ1-2|TRBD1|.|TRBV5-6
TGTGCCAGCAGCTCGGACAGGGGGCGCGGGGGCTACACCTTC
CASSSDRGRGGYTF
>TRBJ2-2|TRBD2|.|TRBV5-1
TGCGCCAGCAGCCCTATAGCGGGAGTCCCCGGGGAGCTGTTTTTT
CASSPIAGVPGELFF
>TRBJ1-5|.|.|TRBV5-8
TGTGCCAGCAGCTCCCCCGTAGATAGCAATCAGCCCCAGCATTTT
CASSSPVDSNQPQHF
>TRBJ2-7|.|.|TRBV29-1
TGCAGCGTTGGCACCGGGGGTAGGCAGTACTTC
CSVGTGGRQYF
>TRBJ2-5|.|.|TRBV6-2/TRBV6-3
TGTGCCAGCAGCCCTAGGAGGGGGGGCGGGGAGACCCAGTACTTC
CASSPRRGGGETQYF
>TRBJ1-6|TRBD1|.|TRBV18
TGTGCCAGCTCCCCGGAACAGGGGAATTCACCCCTCCACTTT
CASSPEQGNSPLHF
>TRBJ2-1|.|.|TRBV10-3
TGTGCCATCAGTGGCAGGGGCTCCTACAATGAGCAGTTCTTC
CAISGRGSYNEQFF
>TRBJ2-5|TRBD1|.|TRBV7-9
TGTGCCAGCAGCCCCGGACAGGACTCACAAGAGACCCAGTACTTC
CASSPGQDSQETQYF
>TRBJ2-1|TRBD2|.|TRBV4-2
TGTGCCAGCAGCCCCCGTGGTAGCGGGAGCTCCTACAATGAGCAGTTCTTC
CASSPRGSGSSYNEQFF
>TRBJ2-7|.|.|TRBV19
TGTGCCAGTAGTATAGCTTTCGGGGGAGTAGGCTACGAGCAGTACTTC
CASSIAFGGVGYEQYF
>TRBJ1-1|TRBD1|.|TRBV7-8
TGTGCCAGCAGCTTAAGCACCGGGACAGGGCTCTCCGGGGCTTTCTTT
CASSLSTGTGLSGAFF
>TRBJ1-3|.|.|TRBV19
TGTGCCAGTAGCCGAGGACAGTATGGAAACACCATATATTTT
CASSRGQYGNTIYF
>TRBJ2-2|TRBD1|.|TRBV5-6
TGTGCCAGCAGCCCGGACAGGGGGAACACCGGGGAGCTGTTTTTT
CASSPDRGNTGELFF
>TRBJ2-5|TRBD1|once|TRBV5-1
TGCGCCAGCAGCCCTGGGACAGCCCAAGAGACCCAGTACTTC
CASSPGTAQETQYF
>TRBJ1-2|TRBD1|.|TRBV30
TGTGCCTGGTACCAGGGGGCGGGGGGCTACACCTTC
CAWYQGAGGYTF
>TRBJ1-6|.|.|TRBV7-6
TGTGCCAGCAGCCACCAGACAGATCCAAGCTCCTATAATTCACCCCTCCACTTT
CASSHQTDPSSYNSPLHF
>TRBJ1-2|.|.|TRBV6-5
TGTGCCAGCAGCCACCGGGACGGGAGAGGCTACACCTTC
CASSHRDGRGYTF
>TRBJ2-7|TRBD1|.|TRBV28
TGTGCCAGCAGACCGGGACAGAGCCACGAGCAGTACTTC
CASRPGQSHEQYF
>TRBJ2-7|TRBD1|.|TRBV2
TGTGCCAGCAGTATCGAGCAGGGGGCTTACGAGCAGTACTTC
CASSIEQGAYEQYF
>TRBJ1-4|.|.|TRBV7-6
TGTGCCAGCAGCCCCACAGCAGGGGCGAATGAAAAACTGTTTTTT
CASSPTAGANEKLFF
>TRBJ2-7|TRBD1|.|TRBV11-2
TGTGCCAGCAGCCCTAAATTCAGGGGGCTCTCTTCGACCGAGCAGTACTTC
CASSPKFRGLSSTEQYF
>TRBJ2-2|TRBD1|.|TRBV11-2
TGTGCCAGCAGCTCGCCACAGGGGGGTACGAACACCGGGGAGCTGTTTTTT
CASSSPQGGTNTGELFF
>TRBJ1-2|TRBD1|once|TRBV28
TGTGCCAGCAGTTCCCCACCGGACAGGACCTATGGCTACACCTTC
CASSSPPDRTYGYTF
>TRBJ1-4|.|.|TRBV11-2
TGTGCCAGCAGCTTAGACAATGGGCCAGGCGAAAAACTGTTTTTT
CASSLDNGPGEKLFF
>TRBJ2-1|TRBD2|.|TRBV4-3
TGCGCCAGCAGCCAATCGCTAGCGGGAGAGCCGTGGGATGAGCAGTTCTTC
CASSQSLAGEPWDEQFF
>TRBJ1-4|.|.|TRBV6-5
TGTGCCAGCAGTACCGACCCCGGGAGAAAACTGTTTTTT
CASSTDPGRKLFF
>TRBJ2-2|.|once|TRBV7-3
TGTGCCAGCAGCTTAACCGGGGGGCTGGACACCGGGGAGCTGTTTTTT
CASSLTGGLDTGELFF
>TRBJ2-4|TRBD2|.|TRBV18
TGTGCCAGCTCAGCCCTAGCGGGAAGGGCCAAAAACATTCAGTACTTC
CASSALAGRAKNIQYF
>TRBJ1-4|.|.|TRBV7-8
TGTGCCAGCAGCTTAGAGACTTCTAATGAAAAACTGTTTTTT
CASSLETSNEKLFF
>TRBJ2-3|TRBD2|once|TRBV12-5
TGTGCTAGTGGCCTCGCGGGGGTCAGAACGCAGTATTTT
CASGLAGVRTQYF
>TRBJ2-7|.|.|TRBV5-1
TGCGCCAGCAGCTTGGAGGTAGCCGCCGCGGGAGAGCAGTACTTC
CASSLEVAAAGEQYF
>TRBJ1-2|TRBD1|few|TRBV4-1
TGCGCCAGCAGCCAAGGACAGGGGGGGAACTATGGCTACACCTTC
CASSQGQGGNYGYTF
>TRBJ2-2|.|.|TRBV9
TGTGCCAGCAGCGTCAGTTTGAACACCGGGGAGCTGTTTTTT
CASSVSLNTGELFF
>TRBJ2-1|.|.|TRBV19
TGTGCCAGTAGTATATCGGGAAGGGACTACAATGAGCAGTTCTTC
CASSISGRDYNEQFF